This T cell receptor (beta chain) was captured in a study of blood T cell repertoires in COVID-19. This CDR3 contains 15 residues. From germline, CDR1 is MNHEY and CDR2 SVGEGT. Unmatched junction bases numbered 7, after V lost 2 bases and J lost 6 bases. The data were produced by immunoSEQ multiplex PCR, yet TCRdb's version contains in-frame clones alone and is incomplete. The sample yields about 370,000 clones, 70% to 90% seen once. This chain joins TRBV6-2 or TRBV6-3 and TRBJ1-2; 9 nucleotides line up with TRBD1. This clonotype originated in a woman in her twenties or thirties with COVID-19, enrolled during active disease. The sample consisted of peripheral blood. CDR3 loop: CASSYGWTGEHGYTF. CDR3 in DNA: TGTGCCAGCAGTTACGGTTGGACAGGGGAACATGGCTACACCTTC.